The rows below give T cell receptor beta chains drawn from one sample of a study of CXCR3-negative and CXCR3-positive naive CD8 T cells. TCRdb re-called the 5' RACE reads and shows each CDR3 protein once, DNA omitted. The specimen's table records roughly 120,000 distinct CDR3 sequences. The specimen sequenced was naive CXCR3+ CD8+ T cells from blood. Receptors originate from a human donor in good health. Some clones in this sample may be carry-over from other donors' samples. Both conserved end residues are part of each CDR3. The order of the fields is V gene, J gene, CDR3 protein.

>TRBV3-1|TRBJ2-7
CASSQGRESYEQYF
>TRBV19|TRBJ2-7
CASTPRGPGSSYEQYF
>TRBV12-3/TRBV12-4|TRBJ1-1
CASSFTQGTEAFF
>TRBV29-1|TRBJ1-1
CSVVQGSRNTEAFF
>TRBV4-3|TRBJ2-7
CASSPWTGADEQYF
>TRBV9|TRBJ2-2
CASSSGAGELFF
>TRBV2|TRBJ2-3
CASSRLKTGRTDTQYF
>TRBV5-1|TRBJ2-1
CASSLKDAARPYNEQFF
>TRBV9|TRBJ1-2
CASSGESKEGGGYGYTF
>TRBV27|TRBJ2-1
CASSLPQARSYNEQFF
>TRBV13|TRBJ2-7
CASSSRGEQYF
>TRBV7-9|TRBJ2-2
CASSHVSGELFF
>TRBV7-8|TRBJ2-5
CASSPRQEETQYF
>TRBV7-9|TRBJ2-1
CASSLGGINEQFF
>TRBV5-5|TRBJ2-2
CASSLAASLDTGELFF
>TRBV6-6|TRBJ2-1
CASATGNLGNEQFF
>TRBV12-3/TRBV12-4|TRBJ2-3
CASSPGGGDTQYF
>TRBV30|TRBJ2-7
CAWSGVGRGSSESEQYF
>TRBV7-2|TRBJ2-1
CASSSEQFWDEQFF
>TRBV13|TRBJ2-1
CASSLDRVAYNEQFF
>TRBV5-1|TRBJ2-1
CASSPIVEDNEQFF
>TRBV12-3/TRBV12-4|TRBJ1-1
CAGWGQNTEAFF
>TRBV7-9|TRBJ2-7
CASSFTPFSGNHYEQYF
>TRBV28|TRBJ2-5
CASSLLSRAGHQETQYF
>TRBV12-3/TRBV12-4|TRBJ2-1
CASSFEGQGVGGEQFF
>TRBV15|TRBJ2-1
CATSREGETYNEQFF
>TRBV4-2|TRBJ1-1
CASSQYAVENTEAFF
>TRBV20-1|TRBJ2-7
CSARDMLGQNYEQYF
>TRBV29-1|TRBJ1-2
CSAALGGDYGYTF
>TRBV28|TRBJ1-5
CASSLLAGSPANQPQHF
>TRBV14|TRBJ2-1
CASSQVEQYYNEQFF
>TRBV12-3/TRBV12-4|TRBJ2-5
CASSLIRVAGGGETQYF
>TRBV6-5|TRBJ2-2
CASSPGSPGELFF
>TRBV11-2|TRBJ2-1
CASSLVAGFYNEQFF
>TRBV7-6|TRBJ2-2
CASSLRLAEDTGELFF
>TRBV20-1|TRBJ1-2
CSAMGAQDGYTF
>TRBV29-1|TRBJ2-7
CSVGTGDGEQYF
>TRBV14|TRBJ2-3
CASSQGGGMLTDTQYF
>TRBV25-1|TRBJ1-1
CASSFQTLLNTEAFF
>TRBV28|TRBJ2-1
CASSLFRYNEQFF